The 8 T cell receptor beta chains below all came from one sample that was sequenced in a study of blood T cell repertoires in COVID-19. Sequencing was performed with immunoSEQ multiplex PCR; in TCRdb, only in-frame clones are kept and a portion is missing. The data contain 150,000 or so clones, roughly 88% of them singletons. Sequences were obtained from PBMCs or T cells enriched from blood (not recorded which). These receptors were taken from a man aged 50-59 years who had recovered from COVID-19.

The rearrangement links TRBV5-6 to TRBJ1-2, with 7 positions matching TRBD1. The V segment lost 4 bases and the J segment 2 bases; nucleotides outside the gene matches: 5. The CDR3 sequence is 14 residues long. Germline V gene sequence: CDR1 SGHDT, CDR2 YYEEEE. DNA for the CDR3: TGTGCCAGCAGCCCCGGGACAGTAAACTATGGCTACACCTTC. It is translated as CASSPGTVNYGYTF.

The chain recombines TRBV12-3 or TRBV12-4 with TRBJ1-1; the D is unclear. V lost 5 bases, J lost 0 bases, and 7 bases lay in between. The CDR3 has 13 amino acids. CDR3 sequence (DNA): TGTGCCAGCAGTGACATATTGAACACTGAAGCTTTCTTT. It encodes CASSDILNTEAFF.

CDR3 DNA: TGTGCCAGCAGTGTAGGAGGAGGGGGCGACTATGGCTACACCTTC. It encodes CASSVGGGGDYGYTF. This chain joins TRBV6-4 and TRBJ1-2; 7 bases fit TRBD1. Germline V gene lookup returns CDR1 MRHNA and CDR2 SNTAGT. After removal of 4 bases from V and 3 bases from J, the junction contained 8 bases not matched to a gene. This CDR3 is built from 15 residues.

This sequence joins TRBV5-5 and TRBJ1-1; D remains ambiguous. Between the trimmed V and J ends, which lost 0 bases and 2 bases, there was a span of 8 bases. This CDR3 is built from 14 residues. In germline, CDR1 is SGHKS, CDR2 YYEKEE (reference sequence). In DNA form, the CDR3 reads TGTGCCAGCAGCTTGGGGCCCACCAACACTGAAGCTTTCTTT. Its protein product is CASSLGPTNTEAFF.

V usage is TRBV7-9 and J usage is TRBJ1-1; D is possibly TRBD1 (5 bases). V lost 0 bases to trimming and J lost 1 base, with 6 bases between them. CDR1 is SEHNR and CDR2 is FQNEAQ in the germline V gene (reference sequence). The CDR3 has 14 amino acids. The CDR3 here is CASSLAGQNTEAFF. CDR3 DNA: TGTGCCAGCAGCTTAGCGGGGCAGAACACTGAAGCTTTCTTT.

The chain uses TRBV11-2 and TRBJ2-7; 8 bases agree with TRBD1. Trimming took 4 bases from V and 2 from J; bases not matched to a gene: 7. Germline V gene lookup returns CDR1 SGHAT and CDR2 FQNNGV. The CDR3 is made up of 15 amino acids. The chain's CDR3 is CASSSHAGGAYEQYF. The DNA for the CDR3 is TGTGCCAGCAGCTCCCATGCAGGGGGCGCCTACGAGCAGTACTTC. The variable domain in full, completed from reference TRBV11-2 and TRBJ2-7, reads EAGVAQSPRYKIIEKRQSVAFWCNPISGHATLYWYQQILGQGPKLLIQFQNNGVVDDSQLPKDRFSAERLKGVDSTLKIQPAKLEDSAVYLCASSSHAGGAYEQYFGPGTRLTVT.

This clone occurred a few times. The chain couples TRBV7-6 to TRBJ2-3; the match to TRBD2 covers 9 bases. Germline V CDR1 and CDR2: SGHVS, FNYEAQ. V was pared by 1 base and J by 1 base, with 3 bases of the junction left unmatched. This CDR3 is 16 amino acids long. CDR3 sequence: CASSLEVAGGTDTQYF. In DNA, the CDR3 is TGTGCCAGCAGCTTAGAAGTAGCGGGGGGCACAGATACGCAGTATTTT.

The chain couples TRBV5-1 to TRBJ1-2; D remains unclear. Germline CDR1 reads SGHRS; CDR2 reads YFSETQ. Trimming removed 0 bases at V and 8 bases at J, with 14 bases between. This CDR3 is built from 14 residues. The CDR3 here is CASSLGRVPGGYTF. The CDR3 nucleotides read TGCGCCAGCAGCTTGGGTCGGGTCCCGGGGGGCTACACCTTC.